The rows below give T cell receptor beta chains drawn from one sample of a study of cytomegalovirus exposure and HLA in healthy donors. The protocol was immunoSEQ multiplex PCR, while the TCRdb copy is restricted to in-frame clones and leaves out a portion. The repertoire has 73,000 or so clones, roughly two thirds of them found once; the top ten carry around 15%. Input material: PBMCs. The receptors shown here come from a woman aged 40-49 years in good health and CMV-seropositive. CDR3s include the opening cysteine and the closing phenylalanine or tryptophan. The order of the fields is D gene, clone size, J gene, V gene, CDR3 DNA, CDR3 protein. A D gene is named only where the DNA matches it firmly. Clone sizes are given selectively: once, few, many, or a class where the clone is expanded.

TRBD1,-,TRBJ2-5,TRBV9,TGTGCCAGCAGCGTAGGGGGGACAGGCCAAGAGACCCAGTACTTC,CASSVGGTGQETQYF
TRBD1,-,TRBJ2-7,TRBV27,TGTGCCAGCCGGAGGACAGGGAGCTACGAGCAGTACTTC,CASRRTGSYEQYF
-,few,TRBJ2-1,TRBV4-1,TGCGCCAGCAGCTTCCGTCGCGGGGTTGAGGATGAGCAGTTCTTC,CASSFRRGVEDEQFF
TRBD2,many,TRBJ2-1,TRBV13,TGTGCCAGCAGCTTATTTAGCGGGAGGGCCGGAAATGAGCAGTTCTTC,CASSLFSGRAGNEQFF
TRBD1,few,TRBJ1-1,TRBV5-5,TGTGCCAGCAGCGCCGGACAGGGACTCACTGAAGCTTTCTTT,CASSAGQGLTEAFF
-,-,TRBJ2-5,TRBV7-2,TGTGCCAGCAGCCCGGAGAGAGGTGTGATGGAGACCCAGTACTTC,CASSPERGVMETQYF
-,-,TRBJ1-1,TRBV6-5,TGTGCCAGCAATGCGGGGCCATACACTGAAGCTTTCTTT,CASNAGPYTEAFF
-,-,TRBJ1-6,TRBV30,TGTGCCTGGAGTGGGCTAGGAACCTATAATTCACCCCTCCACTTT,CAWSGLGTYNSPLHF
-,few,TRBJ2-3,TRBV6-6,TGTGCCAGCAGCCAGGACAGATCCACAGATACGCAGTATTTT,CASSQDRSTDTQYF
-,-,TRBJ1-5,TRBV28,TGTGCCAGCAGACCGGTGAACCGAAATCAGCCCCAGCATTTT,CASRPVNRNQPQHF
TRBD1,-,TRBJ1-5,TRBV15,TGTGCCACCAGCTCGAGGACAGGGGTTGGACAGCCCCAGCATTTT,CATSSRTGVGQPQHF
-,few,TRBJ1-4,TRBV14,TGTGCCAGCAGTCCTACGGACGGGGCAACTAATGAAAAACTGTTTTTT,CASSPTDGATNEKLFF
TRBD1,-,TRBJ2-2,TRBV4-1,TGCGCCAGCAGCGGGGCGGGACAGGGGAACACCGGGGAGCTGTTTTTT,CASSGAGQGNTGELFF
-,-,TRBJ1-4,TRBV29-1,TGCAGCGTTGGTAAATCCGGGAGGACTAATGAAAAACTGTTTTTT,CSVGKSGRTNEKLFF
-,few,TRBJ1-4,TRBV7-2,TGTGCCAGCAGCTTTAGCCTATCCGTTGAGGGAAAACTGTTTTTT,CASSFSLSVEGKLFF
-,-,TRBJ2-3,TRBV14,TGTGCCACCTCGTTCTATAGCACAGATACGCAGTATTTT,CATSFYSTDTQYF
-,-,TRBJ2-7,TRBV4-1,TGCGCCAGCAGCCAAGTTGGTACAGGTGGCTCCTACGAGCAGTACTTC,CASSQVGTGGSYEQYF
TRBD2,-,TRBJ2-4,TRBV19,TGTGCCAGTATTGGGGCTGGAGGACTAGCGGGGGCCAAAAACATTCAGTACTTC,CASIGAGGLAGAKNIQYF
TRBD1,-,TRBJ2-5,TRBV5-1,TGCGCCAGCAGCTTGGGGACAGGGCCACAAGAGACCCAGTACTTC,CASSLGTGPQETQYF
-,-,TRBJ2-4,TRBV7-2,TGTGCCAGCAGCCCCGGACAGACCAAGAACATTCAGTACTTC,CASSPGQTKNIQYF
-,-,TRBJ2-7,TRBV5-5,TGTGCCAGCAGCTGGGTTGGGGGGAGTGGGTACGAGCAGTACTTC,CASSWVGGSGYEQYF
-,few,TRBJ1-4,TRBV6-1,TGTGCCAGCAGTGAGGGACAAGCTAATGAAAAACTGTTTTTT,CASSEGQANEKLFF
-,-,TRBJ2-5,TRBV5-1,TGCGCCAGCAGCTTGGGAGAAGAGACCCAGTACTTC,CASSLGEETQYF
-,-,TRBJ1-2,TRBV7-9,TGTGCCAGCAGCTTACGCAGCGGGAGCTATGGCTACACCTTC,CASSLRSGSYGYTF
TRBD1,-,TRBJ2-7,TRBV4-1,TGCGCCAGCAGCCAAGTATCGACAGGGGCCTACGAGCAGTACTTC,CASSQVSTGAYEQYF
-,few,TRBJ1-1,TRBV10-3,TGTGCCATCGGGAGGGCGGGGATGAACACTGAAGCTTTCTTT,CAIGRAGMNTEAFF
TRBD1,few,TRBJ2-5,TRBV2,TGTGCCAGCAGTGATGTACAGGGGAGCGAGACCCAGTACTTC,CASSDVQGSETQYF
-,-,TRBJ2-2,TRBV4-2,TGTGCCAGCAGCCAAGTATTATCCGGCACCGGGGAGCTGTTTTTT,CASSQVLSGTGELFF
-,-,TRBJ2-7,TRBV27,TGTGCCAGCAGTTTATCTGGGACAAAATTACTCTACGAGCAGTACTTC,CASSLSGTKLLYEQYF
TRBD1,few,TRBJ2-5,TRBV4-1,TGCGCCAGCAGCCTACGGACAGGTCAAGAGACCCAGTACTTC,CASSLRTGQETQYF
TRBD2,-,TRBJ2-1,TRBV4-3,TGCGCCAGCAGCCAAGAAGGGGGAGGAGCGGGAGGGCCAATGGACGAGCAGTTCTTC,CASSQEGGGAGGPMDEQFF
TRBD1,-,TRBJ1-3,TRBV28,TGTGCCAGCAGTTTACGGGCGGGACAGATAATACGAAACACCATATATTTT,CASSLRAGQIIRNTIYF